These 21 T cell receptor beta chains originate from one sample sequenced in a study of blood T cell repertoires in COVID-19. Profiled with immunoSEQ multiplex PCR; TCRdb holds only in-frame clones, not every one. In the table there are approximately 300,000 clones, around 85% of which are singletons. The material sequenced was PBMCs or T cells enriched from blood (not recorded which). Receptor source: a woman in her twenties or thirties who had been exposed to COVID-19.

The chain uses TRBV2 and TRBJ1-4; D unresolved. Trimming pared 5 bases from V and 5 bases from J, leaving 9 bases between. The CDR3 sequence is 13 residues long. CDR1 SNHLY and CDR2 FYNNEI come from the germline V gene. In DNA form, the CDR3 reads TGTGCCAGCAGTACCGGGAACAATGAAAAACTGTTTTTT. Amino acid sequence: CASSTGNNEKLFF.

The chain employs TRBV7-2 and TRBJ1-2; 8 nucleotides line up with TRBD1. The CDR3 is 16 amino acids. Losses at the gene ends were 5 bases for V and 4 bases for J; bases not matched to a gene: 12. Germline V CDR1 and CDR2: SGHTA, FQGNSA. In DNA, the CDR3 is TGTGCCAGCAGCACGTCGGCAGGGGGCGTAAGCTATGGCTACACCTTC. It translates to CASSTSAGGVSYGYTF.

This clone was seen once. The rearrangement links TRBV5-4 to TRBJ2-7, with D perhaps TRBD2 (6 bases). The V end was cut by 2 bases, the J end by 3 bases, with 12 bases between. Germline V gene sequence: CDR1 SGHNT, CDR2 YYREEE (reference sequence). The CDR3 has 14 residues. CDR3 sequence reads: CASSFGGGFYEQYF. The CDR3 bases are TGTGCCAGCAGCTTCGGGGGAGGATTCTACGAGCAGTACTTC.

The CDR3 DNA sequence: TGCAGTGGGCTTTCCGAAAACACCATATATTTT. Its translation: CSGLSENTIYF. This chain uses TRBV20-1 with TRBJ1-3; D not resolved. V was trimmed by 7 bases and J by 6 bases, leaving 10 bases between them. CDR1 is DFQATT and CDR2 is SNEGSKA in the germline V gene (reference sequence). This CDR3 spans 11 amino acids.

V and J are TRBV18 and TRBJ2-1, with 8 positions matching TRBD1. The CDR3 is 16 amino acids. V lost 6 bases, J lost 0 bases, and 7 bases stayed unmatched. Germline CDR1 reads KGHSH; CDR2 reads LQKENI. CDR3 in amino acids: CASSGGTGISYNEQFF. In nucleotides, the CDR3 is TGTGCCAGCTCCGGCGGGACAGGTATCTCCTACAATGAGCAGTTCTTC.

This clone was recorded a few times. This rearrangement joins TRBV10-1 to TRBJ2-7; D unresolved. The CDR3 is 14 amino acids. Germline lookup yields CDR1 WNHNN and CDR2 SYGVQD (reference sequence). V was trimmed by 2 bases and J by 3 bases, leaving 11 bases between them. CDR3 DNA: TGCGCCAGCAGTGAGGGCGCTAGAGGCTACGAGCAGTACTTC. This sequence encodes CASSEGARGYEQYF.

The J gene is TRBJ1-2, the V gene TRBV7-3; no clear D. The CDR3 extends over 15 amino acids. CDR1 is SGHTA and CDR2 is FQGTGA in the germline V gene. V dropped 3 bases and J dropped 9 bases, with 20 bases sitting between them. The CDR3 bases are TGTGCCAGCAGCTTTACCAGACTTATACTACCAAGCTACACCTTC. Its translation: CASSFTRLILPSYTF.

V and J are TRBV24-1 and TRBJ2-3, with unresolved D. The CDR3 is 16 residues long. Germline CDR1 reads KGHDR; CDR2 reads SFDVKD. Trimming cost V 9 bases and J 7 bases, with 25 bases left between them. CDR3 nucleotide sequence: TGTGCCACCCCGAGAGTAAGAGATCGGGTAAGGAATACGCAGTATTTT. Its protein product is CATPRVRDRVRNTQYF.

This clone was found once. The CDR3 sequence: CSTKTETEAFF. Here the CDR3 DNA reads TGCAGTACCAAGACGGAGACTGAAGCTTTCTTT. The V and J genes are TRBV20-1 and TRBJ1-1; D gene uncertain. This CDR3 contains 11 residues. Germline loops: CDR1 DFQATT, CDR2 SNEGSKA (reference sequence). V was cut by 8 bases and J by 5 bases, with 12 bases left in between.

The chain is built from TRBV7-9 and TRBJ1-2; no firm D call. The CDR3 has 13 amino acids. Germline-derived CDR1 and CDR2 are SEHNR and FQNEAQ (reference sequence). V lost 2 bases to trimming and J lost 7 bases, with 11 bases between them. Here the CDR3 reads CASSLLYLAGYTF. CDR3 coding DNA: TGTGCCAGCAGCTTATTGTATTTGGCTGGCTACACCTTC. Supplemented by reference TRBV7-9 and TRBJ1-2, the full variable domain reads DTGVSQNPRHKITKRGQNVTFRCDPISEHNRLYWYRQTLGQGPEFLTYFQNEAQLEKSRLLSDRFSAERPKGSFSTLEIQRTEQGDSAMYLCASSLLYLAGYTFGSGTRLTVV.

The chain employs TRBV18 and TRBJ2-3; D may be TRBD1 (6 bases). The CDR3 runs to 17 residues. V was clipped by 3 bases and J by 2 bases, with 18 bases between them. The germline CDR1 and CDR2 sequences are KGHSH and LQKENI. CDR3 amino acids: CASSPGAGPFYTDTQYF. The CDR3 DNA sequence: TGTGCCAGCTCACCGGGGGCAGGGCCATTCTACACAGATACGCAGTATTTT. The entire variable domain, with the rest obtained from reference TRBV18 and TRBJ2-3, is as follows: NAGVMQNPRHLVRRRGQEARLRCSPMKGHSHVYWYRQLPEEGLKFMVYLQKENIIDESGMPKERFSAEFPKEGPSILRIQQVVRGDSAAYFCASSPGAGPFYTDTQYFGPGTRLTVL.

The CDR3 is CASSPGTGSSNQPQHF. The DNA for the CDR3 is TGTGCCAGCTCACCAGGGACAGGGTCGAGCAATCAGCCCCAGCATTTT. The gene calls are TRBV18 and TRBJ1-5; the match to TRBD1 covers 9 bases. Per germline, CDR1 KGHSH and CDR2 LQKENI. The CDR3 loop spans 16 amino acids. V lost 2 bases to trimming and J lost 1 base; unmatched junction nucleotides: 3.

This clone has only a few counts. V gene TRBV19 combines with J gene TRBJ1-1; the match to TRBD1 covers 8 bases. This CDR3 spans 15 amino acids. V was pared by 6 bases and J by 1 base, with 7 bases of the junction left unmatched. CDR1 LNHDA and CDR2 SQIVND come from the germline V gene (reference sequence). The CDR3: CASRMQGAGNTEAFF. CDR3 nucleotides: TGTGCCAGTAGGATGCAGGGGGCAGGGAACACTGAAGCTTTCTTT.

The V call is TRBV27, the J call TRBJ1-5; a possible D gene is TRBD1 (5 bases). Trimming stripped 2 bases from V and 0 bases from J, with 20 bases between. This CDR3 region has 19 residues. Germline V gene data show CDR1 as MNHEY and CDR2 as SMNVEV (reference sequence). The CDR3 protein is CASSLVDRLSRVSNQPQHF. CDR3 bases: TGTGCCAGCAGTTTAGTGGACCGGCTCTCCAGGGTTAGCAATCAGCCCCAGCATTTT.

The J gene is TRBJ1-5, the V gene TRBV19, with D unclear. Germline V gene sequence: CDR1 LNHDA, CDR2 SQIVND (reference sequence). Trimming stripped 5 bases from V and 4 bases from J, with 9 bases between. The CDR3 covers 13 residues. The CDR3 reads CASSGRENQPQHF. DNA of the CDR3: TGTGCCAGTAGTGGAAGGGAGAATCAGCCCCAGCATTTT.

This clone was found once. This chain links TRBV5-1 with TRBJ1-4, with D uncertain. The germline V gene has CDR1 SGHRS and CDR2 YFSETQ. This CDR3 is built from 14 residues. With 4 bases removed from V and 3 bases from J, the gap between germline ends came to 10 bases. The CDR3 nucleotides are TGCGCCAGCAGCCTGGCCTCTTCTAATGAAAAACTGTTTTTT. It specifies CASSLASSNEKLFF.

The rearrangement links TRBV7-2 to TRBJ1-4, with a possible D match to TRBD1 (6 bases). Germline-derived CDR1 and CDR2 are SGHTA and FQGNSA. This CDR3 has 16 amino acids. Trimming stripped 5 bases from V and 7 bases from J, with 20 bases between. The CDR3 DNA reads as TGTGCCAGCAGCACCGGACGAACGGGAGGGGGTGAAAAACTGTTTTTT. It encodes CASSTGRTGGGEKLFF.

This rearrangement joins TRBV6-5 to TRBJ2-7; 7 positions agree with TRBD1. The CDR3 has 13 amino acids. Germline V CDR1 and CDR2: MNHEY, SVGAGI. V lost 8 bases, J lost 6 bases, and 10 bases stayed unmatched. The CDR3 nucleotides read TGTGCCAGCCGACAGGGCCTACAGGCCGAGCAGTACTTC. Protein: CASRQGLQAEQYF.

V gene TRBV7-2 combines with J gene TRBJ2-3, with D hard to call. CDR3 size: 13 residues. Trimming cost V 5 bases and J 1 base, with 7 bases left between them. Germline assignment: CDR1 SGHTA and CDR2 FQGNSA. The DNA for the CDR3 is TGTGCCAGCAGCCCCCAGGGCACAGATACGCAGTATTTT. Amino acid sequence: CASSPQGTDTQYF. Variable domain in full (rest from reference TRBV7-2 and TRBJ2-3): GAGVSQSPSNKVTEKGKDVELRCDPISGHTALYWYRQSLGQGLEFLIYFQGNSAPDKSGLPSDRFSAERTGGSVSTLTIQRTQQEDSAVYLCASSPQGTDTQYFGPGTRLTVL.

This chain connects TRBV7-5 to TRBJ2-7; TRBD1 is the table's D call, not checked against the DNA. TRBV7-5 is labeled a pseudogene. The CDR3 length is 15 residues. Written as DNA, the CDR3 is TGTGCCAGAAGCTTACTATGGGGCGAAACCCACGAGCAGTACTTC. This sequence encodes CARSLLWGETHEQYF.

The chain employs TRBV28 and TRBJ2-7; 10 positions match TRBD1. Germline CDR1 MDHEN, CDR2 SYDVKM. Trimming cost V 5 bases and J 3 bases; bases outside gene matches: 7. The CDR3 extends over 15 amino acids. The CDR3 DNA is TGTGCCAGCAGTGAAGGAGGGACAGGGGTCTACGAGCAGTACTTC. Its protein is CASSEGGTGVYEQYF.